This passage covers 10 T cell receptor beta chains from one sample sequenced in a study of blood T cell repertoires in COVID-19. The table came from immunoSEQ multiplex PCR; TCRdb's copy has only in-frame clones and leaves some out. Of fewer than 450,000 clones listed, over 80% are singletons. Sample: peripheral blood. These receptors all come from a woman between 50 and 59 years old with COVID-19, enrolled during active disease.

CDR3 coding DNA: TGTGCCAGTCAACTAGCGGAGTACGATAATACGCAGTATTTT. Protein: CASQLAEYDNTQYF. The chain employs TRBV6-5 and TRBJ2-3, with 8 bases matching TRBD2. J gave up 7 bases and V 9 bases, and 12 bases lay outside the gene matches. CDR1 and CDR2 (germline): MNHEY, SVGAGI. CDR3 length: 14 amino acids.

The V gene is TRBV24-1, the J gene TRBJ2-5; weak D call: TRBD1 (5 bases). The CDR3 runs 13 residues. The germline gives CDR1 KGHDR, CDR2 SFDVKD. V was clipped by 4 bases and J by 2 bases, with 7 bases between them. This CDR3 reads CATSEPGQETQYF. In DNA form, the CDR3 reads TGTGCCACCAGTGAACCAGGGCAAGAGACCCAGTACTTC.

V gene TRBV5-1 combines with J gene TRBJ1-3; 7 bases match TRBD1. The CDR3 runs 16 residues. Germline V gene data show CDR1 as SGHRS and CDR2 as YFSETQ. V lost 0 bases to trimming and J lost 3 bases; unmatched junction nucleotides: 6. The CDR3 region is CASSLAGGGFGNTIYF. Written as DNA, the CDR3 is TGCGCCAGCAGCTTGGCCGGAGGGGGCTTTGGAAACACCATATATTTT.

The V gene is TRBV3-1 (or the pseudogene TRBV3-2), the J gene TRBJ1-1; D remains ambiguous. The CDR3 spans 14 residues. Germline assignment: CDR1 LGHDT and CDR2 YNNKEL (reference sequence). Trimming cost V 6 bases and J 1 base, with 12 bases left between them. The CDR3 loop is CASRNTGGNTEAFF. DNA of the CDR3: TGTGCCAGCAGAAACACCGGAGGGAACACTGAAGCTTTCTTT.

This sequence joins TRBV11-2 and TRBJ2-3, with 7 bases that match TRBD1. The CDR3 sequence is 14 residues long. J lost 2 bases, V lost 4 bases, and 3 bases had no gene match. Germline CDR1 is SGHAT and CDR2 is FQNNGV. The CDR3 is CASSSDRTTDTQYF. The DNA of the CDR3 is TGTGCCAGCAGCTCGGACAGGACCACAGATACGCAGTATTTT.

A single count supports this clone. The rearrangement joins TRBV24-1 to TRBJ1-1; D is perhaps TRBD1 (6 bases). This CDR3 has 12 amino acids. V shed 4 bases and J shed 9 bases, with 11 bases lying between them. Germline assignment: CDR1 KGHDR and CDR2 SFDVKD. CDR3 nucleotides: TGTGCCACCAGTGACTTTACAGGGAAAGCTTTCTTT. Amino acids: CATSDFTGKAFF.

This clone was seen once. The chain recombines TRBV27 with TRBJ2-7; TRBD2 matches at 8 bases. Germline V CDR1 and CDR2: MNHEY, SMNVEV (reference sequence). The ends lost 3 bases at V and 4 bases at J; junction bases unmatched: 8. CDR3 length: 15 amino acids. This CDR3 reads CASSLRGAEFYEQYF. CDR3 sequence (DNA): TGTGCCAGCAGTTTGCGGGGGGCCGAATTTTACGAGCAGTACTTC.

The chain joins TRBV14 to TRBJ1-5; tentatively, D is TRBD1 (6 bases). Germline V gene sequence: CDR1 SGHDN, CDR2 FVKESK. V gave up 3 bases and J gave up 7 bases, with 10 bases separating them. The CDR3 has 13 residues. The CDR3 DNA sequence: TGTGCCAGCAGCCAGGGGGCCGGGCAGCCCCAGCATTTT. This codes for CASSQGAGQPQHF.

V and J are TRBV30 and TRBJ2-1, with 7 nucleotides matching TRBD1. The CDR3 is made up of 15 amino acids. Per the germline V gene, CDR1 is GTSNPN and CDR2 is SVGIG (reference sequence). V trimming: 3 bases; J trimming: 0 bases; junction bases outside the gene matches: 5. The CDR3 coding sequence is TGTGCCTGGAGCATGGGACAGAGCTCCTACAATGAGCAGTTCTTC. Translating it yields CAWSMGQSSYNEQFF.

The chain uses TRBV6-2 or TRBV6-3 and TRBJ1-1, with D hard to call. In germline, CDR1 is MNHEY, CDR2 SVGEGT. V lost 5 bases and J lost 4, with 11 bases in between. This CDR3 spans 13 amino acids. The CDR3 loop is CASSPRVGTEAFF. CDR3 nucleotides: TGTGCCAGCAGTCCCCGGGTGGGCACTGAAGCTTTCTTT.